This T cell receptor beta chain was identified in a study of cytomegalovirus exposure and HLA in healthy donors (TCRdb year 2017). Background for the entire study: According to a later analysis, one platform produced both the 120 validation repertoires and the 720 or so repertoires of the first cohort. The study aimed to test whether cataloging public T cell receptors could reveal signatures of past pathogen exposure. In addition to the first cohort of roughly 670 subjects, a separate validation cohort of 120 different subjects was used. The study combined high-throughput TCR immunosequencing, statistical association of individual TCRs with disease status, and machine learning to predict cytomegalovirus infection status.

Beyond this particular receptor, the publication reports: In vitro tests confirmed that a few of the cytomegalovirus-associated TCR beta chains recognize cytomegalovirus antigens. A later analysis lacked HLA typing for the validation cohort, so it scored co-occurrence in that cohort across all 110 or so repertoires. While some public TCRs were present in many individuals, most TCR sequences turned up only very rarely across donors. Cytomegalovirus status was reported to be diagnosed by the classifier with high specificity and sensitivity in both the original and validation cohorts. A total of fewer than 200 TCR beta chains were listed by the study as associated with cytomegalovirus. Of the cluster scores, around 95% were above 0 in a later analysis, which found that TCRs clustered in the first cohort also tended to co-occur in the approximately 120 validation repertoires. According to the authors, the approach could potentially be generalized to other disease states and immunological phenotypes.

Including the terminal cysteine and phenylalanine, the CDR3 comprises 14 residues. Just the 42-base CDR3 DNA is kept, in frame starting at base 1. Deletion took 4 bases off V and 5 bases off J, with a span of 15 bases between the germline ends. The germline V gene supplies CDR1 SGHRS and CDR2 YFSETQ. In regard to this clone: Its antigen target is currently unknown. Base qualities are not recorded, but no much larger clone differs from it by a single base.

Libraries were made using the immunoSEQ multiplex PCR assay. The study's processing was this. A statistical classification framework was developed to diagnose cytomegalovirus status using the catalog of TCR beta chain sequences. TCRdb carries this immuneACCESS record with in-frame sequences only. Its versions omit some clonotypes, under half of them owing to an unresolved V gene in the studies checked, with the rest unexplained. Clonal size and the V and J genes are those of that table, whereas D and trimming came from the DNA. The sample contains a few hundred thousand clones, 86% of them found a single time. The ten largest account for under 0.85% of the sample. The donors were included in the validation cohort of some 120 subjects, a group kept apart from the roughly 670-subject first cohort.

The sequence came from a woman aged 18 to 35 in good health and CMV-seronegative. The chain couples TRBV5-1 to TRBJ1-2; the D gene is not confidently resolved. The material sequenced was PBMCs. The DNA sequence is as follows: TGCGCCAGCAGCCCCTATTTAGATTCTTATGGCTACACCTTC. This is translated as CASSPYLDSYGYTF.